This TCR beta chain derives from a study of CD4+ T cells in melanoma. Points from the study as a whole: Neoantigen-specific CD4+ T cells in melanoma reportedly had diverse differentiation states.

In regard to this clone: The antigen is unknown.

Clones were read by immunoSEQ multiplex PCR, and TCRdb kept only the in-frame ones, dropping some. Found here are about 3,700 clones, about 80% of them singletons; the top ten hold over 8.5%. This clonotype was obtained from a human donor with melanoma. Specimen: tumor tissue.

CDR3 bases: TGTGCCAGCAGCCGTGAGGGGGAGCAGTACTTC. Amino acids: CASSREGEQYF. The chain links TRBV5-6 to TRBJ2-7; the D call may be TRBD1 or TRBD2 (5 bases each). Trimming shortened V by 4 bases and J by 7 bases, and 9 bases separated the two germline ends. The CDR3 has 11 residues. In germline, CDR1 is SGHDT, CDR2 YYEEEE.